This is a list of T cell receptor beta chains from one sample in a study of cytomegalovirus exposure and HLA in healthy donors. Here immunoSEQ multiplex PCR was the method, and the copy in TCRdb shows in-frame clones only, minus some. The sample includes about 140,000 clones, about four fifths of them seen just once. The material sequenced was PBMCs. These receptors all stem from a male donor in good health and CMV-seronegative. The CDR3 runs from the conserved cysteine through the conserved F or W. A D gene is named only where the DNA matches it firmly. Not all rows give a size; the values are once, few, many and, for expanded clones, a class.

abundance	j_gene	v_gene	d_gene	CDR3nt	CDR3aa
.	TRBJ2-1	TRBV4-3	.	TGCGCCAGCAGCCAATCCCGACAGGTCGGGGAGCAGTTCTTC	CASSQSRQVGEQFF
once	TRBJ2-1	TRBV5-4	TRBD2	TGTGCCAGCAGCTCGGGGGGGACGGGGGGCAATGAGCAGTTCTTC	CASSSGGTGGNEQFF
.	TRBJ1-1	TRBV11-3	.	TGTGCCAGCAGCTTAGGGGGGGGCATGAACACTGAAGCTTTCTTT	CASSLGGGMNTEAFF
.	TRBJ2-7	TRBV7-2	.	TGTGCCAGCACACAGGGTAACACCTACGAGCAGTACTTC	CASTQGNTYEQYF
.	TRBJ1-6	TRBV4-3	.	TGCGCCAGCAGCCACCGTAGTAATTCACCCCTCCACTTT	CASSHRSNSPLHF
.	TRBJ2-7	TRBV6-6	TRBD1	TGTGCCACCGCCGGGACAGGGCGATCCAACGAGCAGTACTTC	CATAGTGRSNEQYF
.	TRBJ2-1	TRBV5-1	.	TGCGCCAGCAGAGGGACGGGGGGCTCCGGAGGGTCCTACAATGAGCAGTTCTTC	CASRGTGGSGGSYNEQFF
.	TRBJ2-7	TRBV19	TRBD2	TGTGCCAGTAGTGGGGGACTAGCGGGGCCCTACGAGCAGTACTTC	CASSGGLAGPYEQYF
.	TRBJ2-7	TRBV6-6	.	TGTGCCAGCTTGGGGCGGGGGCGAGAGCAGTACTTC	CASLGRGREQYF
.	TRBJ1-5	TRBV5-6	.	TGTGCCAGCAGCCAAACACCGGCGGGGCCCCAGCATTTT	CASSQTPAGPQHF
.	TRBJ1-5	TRBV18	.	TGTGCCAGCTCACCCGGCAGGCTCGATAGCAATCAGCCCCAGCATTTT	CASSPGRLDSNQPQHF
.	TRBJ1-2	TRBV6-1	TRBD1	TGTGCCAGCAGTGAACCGGGACAGGGCAACGTTCGTGGCTACACCTTC	CASSEPGQGNVRGYTF
.	TRBJ2-7	TRBV6-6	TRBD1	TGTGCCAGCAGGAGGACAGGGGGCCCCGTGGGGCAGTACTTC	CASRRTGGPVGQYF
.	TRBJ1-2	TRBV28	.	TGTGCCAGCGGGGGGGACTATGGCTACACCTTC	CASGGDYGYTF
.	TRBJ1-6	TRBV9	TRBD1	TGTGCCAGCAGCGTCAGACAGGGGGATAATTCACCCCTCCACTTT	CASSVRQGDNSPLHF
.	TRBJ2-2	TRBV6-5	.	TGTGCCAGCAGTTCCAGGGTCTGGGCCGGGGAGCTGTTTTTT	CASSSRVWAGELFF
few	TRBJ1-1	TRBV5-8	TRBD1	TGTGCCAGCAGCCTGACAGGGCGAGCTTTCTTT	CASSLTGRAFF
few	TRBJ2-5	TRBV7-6	.	TGTGCCAGCAGCTTAATGGCGGGTATCCAAGAGACCCAGTACTTC	CASSLMAGIQETQYF
once	TRBJ1-2	TRBV30	.	TGTGCCTGGAGACGGGGGAATGATGGCTACACCTTC	CAWRRGNDGYTF
.	TRBJ2-3	TRBV4-3	.	TGCGCCAGCAGCCAAGTTTGGATGAGGGACACAGATACGCAGTATTTT	CASSQVWMRDTDTQYF
once	TRBJ1-5	TRBV7-2	TRBD1	TGTGCCAGCAGCGGGCCAGGGACAGGGGGGAATCAGCCCCAGCATTTT	CASSGPGTGGNQPQHF
.	TRBJ2-7	TRBV29-1	.	TGCAGCGTATCCGGGACTGGGATCTACGAGCAGTACTTC	CSVSGTGIYEQYF
.	TRBJ2-1	TRBV9	TRBD2	TGTGCCAGCGCTAGCGGGGCCGATTACAATGAGCAGTTCTTC	CASASGADYNEQFF
few	TRBJ1-5	TRBV10-1	.	TGCGCCAGCAGTTGGAGGCCCCATCAGCCCCAGCATTTT	CASSWRPHQPQHF
.	TRBJ1-2	TRBV7-9	.	TGTGCCAGCAGTCGCGGGGATTTCTATGGCTACACCTTC	CASSRGDFYGYTF
.	TRBJ1-2	TRBV7-9	TRBD1	TGTGCCAGCAGCGGAGGACAGGGGCACTATGGCTACACCTTC	CASSGGQGHYGYTF
.	TRBJ1-4	TRBV7-9	.	TGTGCCAGCTCTGTTCTGGCTACTAATGAAAAACTGTTTTTT	CASSVLATNEKLFF
few	TRBJ1-5	TRBV19	TRBD1	TGTGCCAGTAGAACTGACAGGGTGGGGAATCAGCCCCAGCATTTT	CASRTDRVGNQPQHF
.	TRBJ1-2	TRBV7-2	TRBD1	TGTGCCAGCAGCTTAGCACAGGGGCGGGATGGCTACACCTTC	CASSLAQGRDGYTF
.	TRBJ1-5	TRBV29-1	TRBD1	TGCAGCGTTGGGGGGACAGGGAACCAGCCCCAGCATTTT	CSVGGTGNQPQHF
.	TRBJ1-2	TRBV7-8	TRBD1	TGTGCCAGCAGCTTAGGGGGGGGACAGGGTCTCTATGGCTACACCTTC	CASSLGGGQGLYGYTF
.	TRBJ1-6	TRBV9	.	TGTGCCAGCAGCGTAGAGAGGGCCAATAATTCACCCCTCCACTTT	CASSVERANNSPLHF
few	TRBJ1-4	TRBV7-9	.	TGTGCCAGCAGCTTAGGTGGGGCTGAAAAACTGTTTTTT	CASSLGGAEKLFF
.	TRBJ2-7	TRBV7-3	TRBD1	TGTGCCAGCAGCTTAGGACAGGCCCACTCCTACGAGCAGTACTTC	CASSLGQAHSYEQYF
.	TRBJ2-2	TRBV4-1	.	TGCGCCAGCAGCCAGGGCGGGGGCGCCACCGGGGAGCTGTTTTTT	CASSQGGGATGELFF
once	TRBJ1-1	TRBV6-9	.	TGTGCCAGCAGTTATTCTCGGTCCGTCATGAACACTGAAGCTTTCTTT	CASSYSRSVMNTEAFF
.	TRBJ2-7	TRBV7-9	.	TGTGCCAGCAGCAGCATGAGCGGTCTCTCCTACGAGCAGTACTTC	CASSSMSGLSYEQYF
.	TRBJ1-2	TRBV5-1	.	TGCGCCAGCAGCCCTGGAGAGCGAACTAACTATGGCTACACCTTC	CASSPGERTNYGYTF
.	TRBJ2-3	TRBV5-1	TRBD2	TGCGCCAGCAGCTTGCAGCGGGGGGGCACGGATACGCAGTATTTT	CASSLQRGGTDTQYF
.	TRBJ1-4	TRBV19	.	TGTGCCAGTAGTATAGACAGGGGACGCGAAAAACTGTTTTTT	CASSIDRGREKLFF
few	TRBJ2-7	TRBV10-3	TRBD2	TGTGCCAGTGGGGCGGGGGGGCCCTACGAGCAGTACTTC	CASGAGGPYEQYF
few	TRBJ1-4	TRBV4-1	.	TGCGCCAGCAGCCAAGATGAGGTGTGTTTGAGTGAAAAACTGTTTTTT	CASSQDEVCLSEKLFF
.	TRBJ1-6	TRBV25-1	TRBD1	TGTGCCACCCCGACAGGGGGAAGGAATTCACCCCTCCACTTT	CATPTGGRNSPLHF
.	TRBJ2-1	TRBV7-8	TRBD1	TGTGCCAGCAGCTCCACAGGGGACTCCTACAATGAGCAGTTCTTC	CASSSTGDSYNEQFF
.	TRBJ2-5	TRBV10-3	.	TGTGCCATCAGTGAGGTCGACAAAGAGACCCAGTACTTC	CAISEVDKETQYF
.	TRBJ1-5	TRBV30	.	TGTGCCTGGAGTGTAGGACACAGCAATCAGCCCCAGCATTTT	CAWSVGHSNQPQHF
.	TRBJ2-3	TRBV6-5	TRBD2	TGTGCCAGCAGTTACTCTAGCGGGGGGATCTTAAGCACGCAGTATTTT	CASSYSSGGILSTQYF
.	TRBJ1-6	TRBV7-9	.	TGTGCCAGCAGCTTACGGGAGGGCTCCTATAATTCACCCCTCCACTTT	CASSLREGSYNSPLHF